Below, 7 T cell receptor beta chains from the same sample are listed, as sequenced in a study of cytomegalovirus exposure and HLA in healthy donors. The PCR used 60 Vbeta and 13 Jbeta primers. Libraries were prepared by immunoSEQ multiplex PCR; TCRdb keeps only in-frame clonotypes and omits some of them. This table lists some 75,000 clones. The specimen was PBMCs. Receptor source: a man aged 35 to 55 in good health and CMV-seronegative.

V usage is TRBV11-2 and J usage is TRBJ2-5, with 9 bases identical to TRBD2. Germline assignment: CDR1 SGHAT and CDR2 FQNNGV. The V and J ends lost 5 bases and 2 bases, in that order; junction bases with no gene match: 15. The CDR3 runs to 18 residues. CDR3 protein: CASSLSVAGGPGQETQYF. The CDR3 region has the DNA TGTGCCAGCAGCCTCTCCGTCGCGGGAGGGCCGGGGCAAGAGACCCAGTACTTC.

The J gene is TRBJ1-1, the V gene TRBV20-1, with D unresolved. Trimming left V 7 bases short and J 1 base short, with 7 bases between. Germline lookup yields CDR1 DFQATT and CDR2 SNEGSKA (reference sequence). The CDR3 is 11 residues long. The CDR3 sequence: CSVRGNTEAFF. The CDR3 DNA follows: TGCAGTGTCAGAGGGAACACTGAAGCTTTCTTT.

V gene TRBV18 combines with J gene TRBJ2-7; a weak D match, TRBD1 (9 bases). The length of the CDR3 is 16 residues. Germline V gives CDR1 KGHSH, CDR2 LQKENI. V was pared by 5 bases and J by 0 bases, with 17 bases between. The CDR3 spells CASSAGQGTSSYEQYF. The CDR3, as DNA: TGTGCCAGCTCAGCAGGACAGGGGACTAGCTCCTACGAGCAGTACTTC.

CDR3 residues: CASSLDRHNEQYF. CDR3 nucleotides: TGTGCCAGCAGCTTGGACAGGCATAACGAGCAGTACTTC. The rearrangement uses TRBV7-9 and TRBJ2-7; 7 nucleotides align to TRBD1. CDR3 size: 13 residues. Germline V lookup: CDR1 SEHNR, CDR2 FQNEAQ (reference sequence). V shed 3 bases, J shed 5 bases, and the junction held 4 bases outside the gene matches.

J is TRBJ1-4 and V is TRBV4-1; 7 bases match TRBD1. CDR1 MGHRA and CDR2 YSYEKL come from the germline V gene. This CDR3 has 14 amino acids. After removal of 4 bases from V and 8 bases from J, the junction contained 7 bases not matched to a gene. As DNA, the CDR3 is TGCGCCAGCAGCCCGACAGGGATGAACGAAAAACTGTTTTTT. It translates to CASSPTGMNEKLFF.

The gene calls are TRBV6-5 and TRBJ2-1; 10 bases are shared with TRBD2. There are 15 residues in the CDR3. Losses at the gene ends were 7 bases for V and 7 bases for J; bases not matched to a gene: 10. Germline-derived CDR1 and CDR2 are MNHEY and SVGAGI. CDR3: CASTLSGRADNEQFF. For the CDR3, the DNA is TGTGCCAGCACCTTGAGCGGGAGGGCCGATAATGAGCAGTTCTTC.

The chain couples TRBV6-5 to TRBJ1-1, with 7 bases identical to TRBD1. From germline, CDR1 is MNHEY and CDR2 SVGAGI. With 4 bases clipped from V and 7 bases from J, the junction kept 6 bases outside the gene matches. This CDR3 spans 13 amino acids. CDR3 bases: TGTGCCAGCAGTTCCGGACAGGACCGTGAAGCTTTCTTT. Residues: CASSSGQDREAFF.